This T cell receptor (beta chain) was captured by sequencing in a study of siplizumab effects on memory and regulatory T cells. In this sample, this clone turned up once. Clones were sequenced by immunoSEQ multiplex PCR, and TCRdb holds only the in-frame ones, with some missing. The top ten hold about 0.1% of the sample, which has more than 60,000 clones, roughly 96% seen once. Trimming cost V 7 bases and J 5 bases; bases outside gene matches: 13. This CDR3 has 15 residues. The germline CDR1 and CDR2 sequences are SNHLY and FYNNEI. Sequenced: naive CD8+ T cells sorted from blood. This rearrangement joins TRBV2 to TRBJ2-5; 7 bases are a match to TRBD1. This sequence originates from a human donor in good health. The DNA for the CDR3 is TGTGCCAGCAACGGGGCGACAGGGATGGTGGAGACCCAGTACTTC. Translated, it gives CASNGATGMVETQYF.